Below, 7 T cell receptor beta chains from the same sample are listed, as sequenced in a study of spatial heterogeneity in lung cancer. TCRdb redid the calling of the 5' RACE reads with MiXCR, one entry per CDR3 protein. Found here are 5,000 to 6,500 distinct CDR3 sequences, 12% of them singletons; the top ten hold approximately 16%. As to time point: sample taken at primary tumor resection. This specimen was lung tissue, taken at surgery. These receptors were taken from a human donor with early-stage non-small cell lung cancer.

This clonotype appeared many times. Being off target in a library aimed at alpha chains, this beta chain has a size of little meaning. V is TRBV5-1 and J is TRBJ2-1; 7 bases are a match to TRBD1. V was clipped by 1 base and J by 0 bases; unmatched bases: 10. CDR3 length: 18 residues. CDR1 and CDR2 from the germline V gene are SGHRS and YFSETQ. Here the CDR3 reads CASSLREQPGGSYNEQFF. The DNA of the CDR3 is TGCGCCAGCAGCTTGCGAGAACAACCAGGGGGCTCCTACAATGAGCAGTTCTTC.

This clonotype is judged large. The library was designed around alpha chains, so this beta chain is a stray read whose abundance carries little weight. The chain links TRBV6-6 to TRBJ1-5; D may be TRBD1 (5 bases). V lost 4 bases to trimming and J lost 5 bases, with 9 bases between them. CDR3 length equals 13 residues. CDR1 MNHNY and CDR2 SVGAGI come from the germline V gene (reference sequence). The CDR3 nucleotides read TGTGCCAGCAGTTCGGGGGTCGATCAGCCCCAGCATTTT. Protein sequence: CASSSGVDQPQHF.

With respect to this clonotype: Within a library made for alpha chains, this beta chain is off target, and its count is uninformative. This chain connects TRBV6-6 to TRBJ2-2, with 7 nucleotides matching TRBD2. The J segment lost 7 bases and the V segment lost 5 bases, leaving 10 bases of the junction unmatched. CDR1 is MNHNY and CDR2 is SVGAGI in the germline V gene (reference sequence). The CDR3 has 15 amino acids. In DNA, the CDR3 is TGTGCCAGCAGTACCCCGGGCGGGGGTGGCGGGGAGCTGTTTTTT. Amino acids: CASSTPGGGGGELFF.

The sample holds many counts of this clonotype. This beta chain was picked up by a library intended for alpha chains and is off target, so its count carries little meaning. J is TRBJ2-5 and V is TRBV14; D gene ambiguous. V lost 1 base and J lost 6, with 9 bases in between. The CDR3 contains 13 residues. CDR1 is SGHDN, CDR2 FVKESK, per germline. CDR3 coding DNA: TGTGCCAGCAGCCAAGGGTCGGTCCAGACCCAGTACTTC. It translates to CASSQGSVQTQYF.

This clonotype was recorded at least ten times. Since the library was made to target alpha chains, this beta chain is a stray read and its abundance is not meaningful. This chain joins TRBV7-2 and TRBJ2-7; 12 bases map to TRBD2. The CDR3 contains 18 residues. The germline gives CDR1 SGHTA, CDR2 FQGNSA. Unmatched junction bases numbered 13, after V lost 5 bases and J lost 2 bases. The CDR3 coding sequence is TGTGCCAGCAGCATTCCGGGACTAGCGGGTTACAGAACCTACGAGCAGTACTTC. It specifies CASSIPGLAGYRTYEQYF.

This clonotype was seen repeatedly, ten times or more. This beta chain was picked up by a library intended for alpha chains and is off target, so its count carries little meaning. The V and J genes are TRBV27 and TRBJ2-3; 11 nucleotides agree with TRBD2. Germline CDR1 MNHEY, CDR2 SMNVEV (reference sequence). This CDR3 region has 15 residues. V lost 6 bases, J lost 4 bases, and 6 bases stayed unmatched. CDR3 sequence: CASSRRLAGSDTQYF. CDR3 sequence (DNA): TGTGCCAGCAGCCGCCGACTAGCGGGATCAGATACGCAGTATTTT.

This clonotype is categorized as medium-sized. This beta chain was picked up by a library intended for alpha chains and is off target, so its count carries little meaning. The rearrangement links TRBV3-1 to TRBJ2-7; D not certain. V lost 4 bases and J lost 5, with 12 bases in between. Germline V CDR1 and CDR2: LGHDT, YNNKEL (reference sequence). This CDR3 region has 13 residues. The CDR3 DNA follows: TGTGCCAGCAGCCCGGACGACCCCGACGAGCAGTACTTC. It yields the protein CASSPDDPDEQYF.